This is a list of T cell receptor beta chains from one sample in a study of shared clonotypes between healthy human individuals. Sequencing used immunoSEQ multiplex PCR; TCRdb keeps in-frame clones, though not all of them. Of about 490,000 clones in the sample, less than 80% were seen once. Input material: PBMCs. The receptors derive from a woman aged 40 to 50 in good health. Some clones in this sample may be carry-over from other donors' samples. CDR3s include the opening cysteine and the closing phenylalanine or tryptophan. A D gene is named only where the DNA matches it firmly. Part of the rows lack a size; the others show once, few, many or a class for expanded clones.

cdr3_nt cdr3_aa v_call clone_size j_call d_call
TGCGCCAGCAGCTTGGAACCGCAGAACACTGAAGCTTTCTTT CASSLEPQNTEAFF TRBV5-1 . TRBJ1-1 .
TGTGCCAGCAGAACAGGTAGTCCCTACGAGCAGTACTTC CASRTGSPYEQYF TRBV27 many TRBJ2-7 .
TGTGCCAGCAGTACTAAAGATACGCAGTATTTT CASSTKDTQYF TRBV6-6 . TRBJ2-3 .
TGCGCCAGCAGCCAAGATTTAGGGCGGGGGGAGACCCAGTACTTC CASSQDLGRGETQYF TRBV4-3 many TRBJ2-5 TRBD2
TGTGCCAGTAGTATGAGAGGGCCCCCCTACGAGCAGTACTTC CASSMRGPPYEQYF TRBV19 . TRBJ2-7 .
TGTGCCAGCAGCTCCTACTCAGCCGGGGAGCTGTTTTTT CASSSYSAGELFF TRBV7-2 . TRBJ2-2 .
TGCAGTGCTCTGAGGAACACTGAAGCTTTCTTT CSALRNTEAFF TRBV20-1 . TRBJ1-1 .
TGTGCCAGTAGTATAGTCCGAAACACCGGGGAGCTGTTTTTT CASSIVRNTGELFF TRBV19 . TRBJ2-2 .
TGTGCCAGCAGTGACGTCCCGGGAAATGATGGCTACACCTTC CASSDVPGNDGYTF TRBV28 once TRBJ1-2 .
TGTGCCAGCAGTAATCGTGGTGAAAAACTGTTTTTT CASSNRGEKLFF TRBV11-1 . TRBJ1-4 .
TGTGCCAGCAGTCCCCAACCCCTCACTAGCGGGAGGGCGGATACGCAGTATTTT CASSPQPLTSGRADTQYF TRBV28 . TRBJ2-3 TRBD2
TGTGCCATCACCTTAGACAGGACCTATGGCTACACCTTC CAITLDRTYGYTF TRBV10-3 . TRBJ1-2 .
TGTGCCAGCAGCTTAGATAGGATTAACTATGGCTACACCTTC CASSLDRINYGYTF TRBV11-2 . TRBJ1-2 .
TGTGCCAGTAGTATACCCGGGGAGGCGGGGCAGCCCCAGCATTTT CASSIPGEAGQPQHF TRBV19 . TRBJ1-5 .
TGTGCCAGCAGCGTAGGGTCTAGCGACTTGACAGATACGCAGTATTTT CASSVGSSDLTDTQYF TRBV9 once TRBJ2-3 .
TGTGCCAGCAGCTTGGAGAGCGGGACTAGACGCCTCGAGCAGTACTTC CASSLESGTRRLEQYF TRBV5-8 . TRBJ2-7 TRBD2
TGCAGCGTTGATCAGGGTATATGGGAGCAGTTCTTC CSVDQGIWEQFF TRBV29-1 few TRBJ2-1 .
TGTGCCAGCTCACCCTCCGGACAGGGGCCGTTGGGTGGCTACACCTTC CASSPSGQGPLGGYTF TRBV18 . TRBJ1-2 TRBD1
TGCGCCAGCAGTGGAGACCTCAACCCGGGACTAGCGGGAGGATGCCCATCCTACGAGCAGTACTTC CASSGDLNPGLAGGCPSYEQYF TRBV10-2 . TRBJ2-7 TRBD2
TGTGCCAGCAGTGATGTCGGGAGGGCAGGAGATACGCAGTATTTT CASSDVGRAGDTQYF TRBV2 . TRBJ2-3 TRBD2
TGTGCCAGCAGCGCAGGGATTGGTCGGCAAGAGACCCAGTACTTC CASSAGIGRQETQYF TRBV11-2 many TRBJ2-5 .
TGTGCCAGCAGTTCCCGACAGAATCAGCCCCAGCATTTT CASSSRQNQPQHF TRBV27 once TRBJ1-5 .
TGTGCCAGCAGCCTCGGGTGGGGGATCGGCAAAAACATTCAGTACTTC CASSLGWGIGKNIQYF TRBV7-9 . TRBJ2-4 .
TGCGCCAGCAGCTTCGCCCTGGGTAGCCAGGGAAACATTCAGTACTTC CASSFALGSQGNIQYF TRBV5-1 . TRBJ2-4 .
TGCAGCGTTGAGGTCTCGGGGGGCAATCAGCCCCAGCATTTT CSVEVSGGNQPQHF TRBV29-1 . TRBJ1-5 .
TGTGCTAGCAGCGTGACCGACGGCACAGATACGCAGTATTTT CASSVTDGTDTQYF TRBV7-7 once TRBJ2-3 .
TGCGCCAGCAGCTTCGAGTATAGGCCCACAGATACGCAGTATTTT CASSFEYRPTDTQYF TRBV5-1 . TRBJ2-3 .
TGTGCCATCAGTCCCTTAGCGGGGGGTACCTACGAGCAGTACTTC CAISPLAGGTYEQYF TRBV10-3 . TRBJ2-7 TRBD2
TGTGCCAGCAGCTTGTCTAGCGGGAGTCGGGCCGGGGAGCTGTTTTTT CASSLSSGSRAGELFF TRBV5-4 . TRBJ2-2 TRBD2
TGCAGCGTTGGTAGTCCAGAGAACACCGGGGAGCTGTTTTTT CSVGSPENTGELFF TRBV29-1 . TRBJ2-2 .
TGCGCCAGCAGCCAAGCTACGGCCGGGACCAACCTACCCTACGAGCAGTACTTC CASSQATAGTNLPYEQYF TRBV4-1 few TRBJ2-7 .
TGTGCCAGCAGTGCAGGGGGCGTTAATGGCTACACCTTC CASSAGGVNGYTF TRBV2 few TRBJ1-2 TRBD1
TGCGCCAGCAGCCAGGTCGGGCTAGCGAGCACAGATACGCAGTATTTT CASSQVGLASTDTQYF TRBV5-1 few TRBJ2-3 .